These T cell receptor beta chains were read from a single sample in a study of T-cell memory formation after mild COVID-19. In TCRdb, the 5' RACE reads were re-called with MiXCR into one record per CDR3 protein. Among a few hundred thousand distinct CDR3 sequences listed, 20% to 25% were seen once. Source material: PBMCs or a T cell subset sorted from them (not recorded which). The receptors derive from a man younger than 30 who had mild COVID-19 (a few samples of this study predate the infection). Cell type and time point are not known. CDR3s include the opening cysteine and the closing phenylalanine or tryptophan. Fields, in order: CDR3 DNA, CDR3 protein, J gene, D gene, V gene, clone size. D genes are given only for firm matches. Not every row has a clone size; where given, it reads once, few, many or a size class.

DNA: TGCGCCAGCAGCTTGGTAGGGACAGGCTTCTATGGCTACACCTTC
CDR3: CASSLVGTGFYGYTF
J: TRBJ1-2
D: TRBD1
V: TRBV5-1
size: -

DNA: TGTGCCACCAGCGACCGGGCCCACACTGAAGCTTTCTTT
CDR3: CATSDRAHTEAFF
J: TRBJ1-1
D: -
V: TRBV15
size: -

DNA: TGCGCCAGCAGCTCAGGACTAGCGGGGGAAGAGACCCAGTACTTC
CDR3: CASSSGLAGEETQYF
J: TRBJ2-5
D: TRBD2
V: TRBV5-1
size: few

DNA: TGTGCCACCACTCCGACTGTCTCTGGAAACACCATATATTTT
CDR3: CATTPTVSGNTIYF
J: TRBJ1-3
D: -
V: TRBV12-3/TRBV12-4
size: -

DNA: TGTGCCAGCAGCGATGACTACGAAGAGACCCAGTACTTC
CDR3: CASSDDYEETQYF
J: TRBJ2-5
D: -
V: TRBV9
size: few

DNA: TGCGCCAGCAGCTACCGGACAGGGGCGACTCGGAGCTATGGCTACACCTTC
CDR3: CASSYRTGATRSYGYTF
J: TRBJ1-2
D: TRBD1
V: TRBV5-1
size: few

DNA: TGTGCCAGCAGTGACTCGTTTCCCCGGGGATTTGATGGCTACACCTTC
CDR3: CASSDSFPRGFDGYTF
J: TRBJ1-2
D: -
V: TRBV6-4
size: many

DNA: TGCAGTGTCTCAGGGGGGGGAGAGGTCCAGCATTTT
CDR3: CSVSGGGEVQHF
J: TRBJ1-5
D: TRBD1
V: TRBV20-1
size: few

DNA: TGTGCCAGCAGCTTAGTGGAGGGGGCGCGGGCTTTCTTT
CDR3: CASSLVEGARAFF
J: TRBJ1-1
D: TRBD1
V: TRBV7-9
size: few

DNA: TGTGCCAGCAGACCGTGGGGCACTGAAGCTTTCTTT
CDR3: CASRPWGTEAFF
J: TRBJ1-1
D: -
V: TRBV12-3/TRBV12-4
size: few

DNA: TGTGCCAGCAGCTGGGCTATAAGGGGGCGCGGGGACACTGAAGCTTTCTTT
CDR3: CASSWAIRGRGDTEAFF
J: TRBJ1-1
D: TRBD1
V: TRBV5-6
size: few

DNA: TGTGCCAGCAGTTTCGGGACTAGCGTCGGGGAGCTGTTTTTT
CDR3: CASSFGTSVGELFF
J: TRBJ2-2
D: TRBD2
V: TRBV12-3/TRBV12-4
size: few

DNA: TGTGCCAGCCGGGAGATGGTGAACTATGGCTACACCTTC
CDR3: CASREMVNYGYTF
J: TRBJ1-2
D: -
V: TRBV5-8
size: few

DNA: TGCAGTGCTGCGGGCTATGGCTACACCTTC
CDR3: CSAAGYGYTF
J: TRBJ1-2
D: -
V: TRBV20-1
size: -

DNA: TGTGCCAGCAGACCCCAGGGCACCCTCCACTTT
CDR3: CASRPQGTLHF
J: TRBJ1-6
D: -
V: TRBV6-2/TRBV6-3
size: few

DNA: TGTGCCAGCCGGGGGGCGTCAGTTTACGAGCAGTACTTC
CDR3: CASRGASVYEQYF
J: TRBJ2-7
D: -
V: TRBV4-2
size: -

DNA: TGCGCCAGCAGCCAATTTGGCGGGGGGGCAGCAGATACGCAGTATTTT
CDR3: CASSQFGGGAADTQYF
J: TRBJ2-3
D: TRBD2
V: TRBV4-3
size: few

DNA: TGCGCCAGCAGCCAAGATACAGGGAATAATTCACCCCTCCACTTT
CDR3: CASSQDTGNNSPLHF
J: TRBJ1-6
D: -
V: TRBV4-3
size: -

DNA: TGCAGTGCGTTTAGCGGGGGGTCAGATACGCAGTATTTT
CDR3: CSAFSGGSDTQYF
J: TRBJ2-3
D: TRBD2
V: TRBV20-1
size: few

DNA: TGTGCCAGCAGCCAAGAACAGGGAGGGAACACTGAAGCTTTCTTT
CDR3: CASSQEQGGNTEAFF
J: TRBJ1-1
D: -
V: TRBV4-2
size: -

DNA: TGCGCCAGCAGCCAAACTACAGGGACTAATGAAAAACTGTTTTTT
CDR3: CASSQTTGTNEKLFF
J: TRBJ1-4
D: -
V: TRBV4-1
size: -

DNA: TGTGCCAGCAGTTCCGAAGACAGGCGGACCTACGAGCAGTACTTC
CDR3: CASSSEDRRTYEQYF
J: TRBJ2-7
D: -
V: TRBV12-3/TRBV12-4
size: few

DNA: TGTGCCAGCAGCCGCCTAGAGGACGGAATCTACGAGCAGTACTTC
CDR3: CASSRLEDGIYEQYF
J: TRBJ2-7
D: -
V: TRBV4-2
size: -

DNA: TGTGCCAGCAGCTTTTTCTCTCCCGACGAGCAGTTCTTC
CDR3: CASSFFSPDEQFF
J: TRBJ2-1
D: -
V: TRBV5-4
size: -

DNA: TGTGCCAGCAGCTTACCCCACAGGGCAGATACGCAGTATTTT
CDR3: CASSLPHRADTQYF
J: TRBJ2-3
D: -
V: TRBV7-6
size: few

DNA: TGTGCCAGCAGGAGAGGCAGGGACAACGGGGAGCTGTTTTTT
CDR3: CASRRGRDNGELFF
J: TRBJ2-2
D: -
V: TRBV27
size: -

DNA: TGTGCCAGCAGCCCCGGAGCCAAAAACATTCAGTACTTC
CDR3: CASSPGAKNIQYF
J: TRBJ2-4
D: -
V: TRBV27
size: few

DNA: TGTGCCAGCTCAGGGAGCTTGTCCTACGAGCAGTACTTC
CDR3: CASSGSLSYEQYF
J: TRBJ2-7
D: -
V: TRBV12-3/TRBV12-4
size: -

DNA: TGCAGCGTTGAGTTCGCCCTCTCGAACACTGAAGCTTTCTTT
CDR3: CSVEFALSNTEAFF
J: TRBJ1-1
D: -
V: TRBV29-1
size: -

DNA: TGTGCCAGCAGTTTTGACAATCCTGAGCAGTTCTTC
CDR3: CASSFDNPEQFF
J: TRBJ2-1
D: -
V: TRBV6-2/TRBV6-3
size: -

DNA: TGCAGTGCTAGAGGGGGCAATGAGCAGTTCTTC
CDR3: CSARGGNEQFF
J: TRBJ2-1
D: -
V: TRBV20-1
size: many

DNA: TGCGCCAGCAGCCAAGCCCCCCTTAGCGGTGAGCAGTTCTTC
CDR3: CASSQAPLSGEQFF
J: TRBJ2-1
D: -
V: TRBV4-1
size: -

DNA: TGTGCCAGCTCCGGAGGAGGGGGCTGGAACACAGATACGCAGTATTTT
CDR3: CASSGGGGWNTDTQYF
J: TRBJ2-3
D: -
V: TRBV11-2
size: few

DNA: TGCAGTGCTCGGGACCGCTACACCGGGGAGCTGTTTTTT
CDR3: CSARDRYTGELFF
J: TRBJ2-2
D: -
V: TRBV20-1
size: -

DNA: TGCAGTGCTAGACAGAACACTGAAGCTTTCTTT
CDR3: CSARQNTEAFF
J: TRBJ1-1
D: -
V: TRBV20-1
size: -

DNA: TGTGCCAGCAGCCCCGGGACCCGCACAGATACGCAGTATTTT
CDR3: CASSPGTRTDTQYF
J: TRBJ2-3
D: -
V: TRBV7-3
size: -

DNA: TGCAGTGCTATAAAGGGTCGGAGAGGCCAAGAGACCCAGTACTTC
CDR3: CSAIKGRRGQETQYF
J: TRBJ2-5
D: -
V: TRBV20-1
size: few

DNA: TGCAGCGGTAACCGGGAAAAACTGTTTTTT
CDR3: CSGNREKLFF
J: TRBJ1-4
D: -
V: TRBV29-1
size: few

DNA: TGTGCCAGCAGCCCGACAACAGGGCCCGGGGAGCTGTTTTTT
CDR3: CASSPTTGPGELFF
J: TRBJ2-2
D: -
V: TRBV7-3
size: -

DNA: TGCAGTGCACAGGGGGGCAATCAGCCCCAGCATTTT
CDR3: CSAQGGNQPQHF
J: TRBJ1-5
D: TRBD1
V: TRBV20-1
size: many

DNA: TGTGCCAGCAGCCATTCACAGGGCCACACCGGGGAGCTGTTTTTT
CDR3: CASSHSQGHTGELFF
J: TRBJ2-2
D: -
V: TRBV14
size: few

DNA: TGTGCCAGCAGCTTAGGGAGGACATCTCAAGAGACCCAGTACTTC
CDR3: CASSLGRTSQETQYF
J: TRBJ2-5
D: -
V: TRBV7-9
size: few

DNA: TGTGCCAGCAGTCGGGAGAAATGGAATGGCTACACCTTC
CDR3: CASSREKWNGYTF
J: TRBJ1-2
D: -
V: TRBV6-5
size: few

DNA: TGTGCCAGCACCCCGGGACGTGAGAATGAAAAACTGTTTTTT
CDR3: CASTPGRENEKLFF
J: TRBJ1-4
D: -
V: TRBV6-2/TRBV6-3
size: many

DNA: TGCAGTGCCCCAAGACTTAGCGGGATAGGGGAGACCCAGTACTTC
CDR3: CSAPRLSGIGETQYF
J: TRBJ2-5
D: TRBD2
V: TRBV20-1
size: -

DNA: TGCAGCGTGGAGGATACTGAAAAATATGGCTACACCTTC
CDR3: CSVEDTEKYGYTF
J: TRBJ1-2
D: -
V: TRBV29-1
size: -

DNA: TGTGCCAGCTTGGCGGGGGCACCCGGGGCCTTATACGAGCAGTACTTC
CDR3: CASLAGAPGALYEQYF
J: TRBJ2-7
D: -
V: TRBV7-8
size: few

DNA: TGCGCCAGCAGCCACATCGGGACTAGCCAGTACGAGCAGTACTTC
CDR3: CASSHIGTSQYEQYF
J: TRBJ2-7
D: TRBD2
V: TRBV4-1
size: few

DNA: TGTGCCAGCAGCACTACAGGGATTTCTGGCTACACCTTC
CDR3: CASSTTGISGYTF
J: TRBJ1-2
D: -
V: TRBV28
size: once

DNA: TGTGCCAGCAGGGGAGGTCGGGACAGGGGAGAGACCCAGTACTTC
CDR3: CASRGGRDRGETQYF
J: TRBJ2-5
D: TRBD1
V: TRBV7-2
size: many

DNA: TGTGCCAGCAGCTTAGGGCTCCTTAATGAGCAGTTCTTC
CDR3: CASSLGLLNEQFF
J: TRBJ2-1
D: -
V: TRBV7-2
size: few

DNA: TGTGCCAGCAGTGAAGTTTGGGCCCTTGGCTACACCTTC
CDR3: CASSEVWALGYTF
J: TRBJ1-2
D: -
V: TRBV25-1
size: once

DNA: TGCAGTGCTAGAGATTTCCGAAGAGGCAAAAACATTCAGTACTTC
CDR3: CSARDFRRGKNIQYF
J: TRBJ2-4
D: -
V: TRBV20-1
size: few

DNA: TGTGCCAGCAGCTTGGCCCTCGACAGGTTCAGCAATCAGCCCCAGCATTTT
CDR3: CASSLALDRFSNQPQHF
J: TRBJ1-5
D: -
V: TRBV5-5
size: -

DNA: TGCGCCAGCAGTGGGTCCGCAGCTAACTATGGCTACACCTTC
CDR3: CASSGSAANYGYTF
J: TRBJ1-2
D: -
V: TRBV10-2
size: -

DNA: TGTGCCAGCAGCAACTTCTTTTCAGACACCGGGGAGCTGTTTTTT
CDR3: CASSNFFSDTGELFF
J: TRBJ2-2
D: -
V: TRBV12-3/TRBV12-4
size: -

DNA: TGTGCCAGCAGTAGACGCCTGAACACTGAAGCTTTCTTT
CDR3: CASSRRLNTEAFF
J: TRBJ1-1
D: -
V: TRBV3-1
size: -

DNA: TGCGCCAGCAGCCAAGGGGTAGGGGGAGGCGGGGAGCTGTTTTTT
CDR3: CASSQGVGGGGELFF
J: TRBJ2-2
D: -
V: TRBV4-1
size: many

DNA: TGTGCCACCAGCAGCGTCAGTTGGCAGCCCCAGCATTTT
CDR3: CATSSVSWQPQHF
J: TRBJ1-5
D: -
V: TRBV15
size: -